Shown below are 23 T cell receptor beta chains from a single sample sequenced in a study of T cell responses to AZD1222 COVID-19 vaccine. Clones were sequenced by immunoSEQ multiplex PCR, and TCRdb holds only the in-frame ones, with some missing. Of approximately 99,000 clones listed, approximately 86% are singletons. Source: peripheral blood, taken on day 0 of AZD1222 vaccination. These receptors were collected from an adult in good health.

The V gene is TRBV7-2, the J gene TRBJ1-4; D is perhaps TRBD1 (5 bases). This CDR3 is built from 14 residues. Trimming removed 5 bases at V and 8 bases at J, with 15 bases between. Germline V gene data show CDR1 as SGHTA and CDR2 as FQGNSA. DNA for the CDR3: TGTGCCAGCAGCCTACAGGCGGCGGGGGAAAAACTGTTTTTT. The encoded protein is CASSLQAAGEKLFF.

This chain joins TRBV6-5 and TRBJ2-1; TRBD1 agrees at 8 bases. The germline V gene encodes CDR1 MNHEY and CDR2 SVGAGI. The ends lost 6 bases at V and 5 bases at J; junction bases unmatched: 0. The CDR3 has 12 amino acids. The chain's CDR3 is CASRTGDNEQFF. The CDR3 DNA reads TGTGCCAGCAGGACAGGGGACAATGAGCAGTTCTTC.

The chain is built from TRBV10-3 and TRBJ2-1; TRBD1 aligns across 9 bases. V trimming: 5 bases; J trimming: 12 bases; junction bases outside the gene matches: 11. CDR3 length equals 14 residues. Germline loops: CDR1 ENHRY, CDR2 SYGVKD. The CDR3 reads CAISPGQGSGWQFF. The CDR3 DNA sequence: TGTGCCATCAGTCCGGGACAGGGTTCTGGGTGGCAGTTCTTC.

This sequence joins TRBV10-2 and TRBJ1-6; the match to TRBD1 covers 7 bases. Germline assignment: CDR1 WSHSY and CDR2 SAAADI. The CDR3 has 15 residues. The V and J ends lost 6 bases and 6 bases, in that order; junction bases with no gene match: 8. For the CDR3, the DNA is TGCGCCAGCAGGCCCGAGACAGGGTTTAATTCACCCCTCCACTTT. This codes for CASRPETGFNSPLHF.

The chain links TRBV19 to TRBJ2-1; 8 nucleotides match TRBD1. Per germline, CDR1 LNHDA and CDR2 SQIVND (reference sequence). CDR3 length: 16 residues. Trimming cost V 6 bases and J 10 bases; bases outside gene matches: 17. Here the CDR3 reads CASSHRDRGLFGEQFF. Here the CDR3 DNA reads TGTGCCAGTAGCCATCGAGACAGGGGTCTTTTCGGGGAGCAGTTCTTC.

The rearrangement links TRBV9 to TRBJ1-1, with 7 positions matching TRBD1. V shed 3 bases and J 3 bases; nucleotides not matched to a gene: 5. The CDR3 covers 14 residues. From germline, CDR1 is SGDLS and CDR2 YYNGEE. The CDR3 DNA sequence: TGTGCCAGCAGCGCGACAGGGATCGACACTGAAGCTTTCTTT. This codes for CASSATGIDTEAFF.

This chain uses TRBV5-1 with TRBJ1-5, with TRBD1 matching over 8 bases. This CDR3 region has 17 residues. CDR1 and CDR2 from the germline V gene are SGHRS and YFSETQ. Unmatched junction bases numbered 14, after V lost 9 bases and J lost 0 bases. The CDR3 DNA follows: TGCGCCAAGACAGGGGCGCAGTCCCTGTATAGCAATCAGCCCCAGCATTTT. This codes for CAKTGAQSLYSNQPQHF. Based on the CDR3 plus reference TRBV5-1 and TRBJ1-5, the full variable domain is KAGVTQTPRYLIKTRGQQVTLSCSPISGHRSVSWYQQTPGQGLQFLFEYFSETQRNKGNFPGRFSGRQFSNSRSEMNVSTLELGDSALYLCAKTGAQSLYSNQPQHFGDGTRLSIL.

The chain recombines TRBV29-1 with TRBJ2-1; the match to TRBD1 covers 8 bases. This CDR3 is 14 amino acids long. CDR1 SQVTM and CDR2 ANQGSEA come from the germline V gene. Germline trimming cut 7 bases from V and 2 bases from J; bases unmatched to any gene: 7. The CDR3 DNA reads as TGCAGCGGACAGGGGACCTCGACCTACAATGAGCAGTTCTTC. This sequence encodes CSGQGTSTYNEQFF.

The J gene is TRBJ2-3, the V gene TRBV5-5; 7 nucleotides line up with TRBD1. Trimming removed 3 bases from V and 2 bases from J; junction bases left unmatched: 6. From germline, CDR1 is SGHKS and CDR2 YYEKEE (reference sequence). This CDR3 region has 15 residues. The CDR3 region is CASSSQDRITDTQYF. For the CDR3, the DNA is TGTGCCAGCAGCTCCCAGGACAGGATCACAGATACGCAGTATTTT. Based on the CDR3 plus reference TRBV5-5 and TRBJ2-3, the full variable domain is DAGVTQSPTHLIKTRGQQVTLRCSPISGHKSVSWYQQVLGQGPQFIFQYYEKEERGRGNFPDRFSARQFPNYSSELNVNALLLGDSALYLCASSSQDRITDTQYFGPGTRLTVL.

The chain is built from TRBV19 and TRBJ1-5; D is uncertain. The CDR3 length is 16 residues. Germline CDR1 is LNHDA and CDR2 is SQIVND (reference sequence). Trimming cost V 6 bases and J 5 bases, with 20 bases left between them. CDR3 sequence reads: CASRKDTPRPYQPQHF. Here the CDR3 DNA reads TGTGCCAGTAGGAAGGATACACCGCGCCCTTATCAGCCCCAGCATTTT.

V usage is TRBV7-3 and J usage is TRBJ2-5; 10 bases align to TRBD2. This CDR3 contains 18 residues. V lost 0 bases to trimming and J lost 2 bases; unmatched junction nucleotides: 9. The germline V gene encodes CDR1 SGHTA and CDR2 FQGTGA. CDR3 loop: CASSLTLGGLAAQETQYF. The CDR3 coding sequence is TGTGCCAGCAGCTTAACGCTTGGAGGACTAGCGGCGCAAGAGACCCAGTACTTC.

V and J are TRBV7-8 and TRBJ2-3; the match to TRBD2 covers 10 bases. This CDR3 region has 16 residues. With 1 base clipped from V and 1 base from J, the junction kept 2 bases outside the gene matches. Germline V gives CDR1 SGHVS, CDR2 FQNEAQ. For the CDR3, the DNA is TGTGCCAGCAGCTTAGTTCTAGCGGGGGGCACAGATACGCAGTATTTT. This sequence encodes CASSLVLAGGTDTQYF.

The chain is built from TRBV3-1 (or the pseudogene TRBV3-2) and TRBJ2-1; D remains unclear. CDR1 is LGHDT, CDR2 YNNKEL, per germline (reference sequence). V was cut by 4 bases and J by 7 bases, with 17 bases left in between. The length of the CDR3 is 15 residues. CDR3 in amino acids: CASSPSVSVGNEQFF. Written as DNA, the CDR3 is TGTGCCAGCAGCCCCTCAGTAAGCGTGGGGAATGAGCAGTTCTTC.

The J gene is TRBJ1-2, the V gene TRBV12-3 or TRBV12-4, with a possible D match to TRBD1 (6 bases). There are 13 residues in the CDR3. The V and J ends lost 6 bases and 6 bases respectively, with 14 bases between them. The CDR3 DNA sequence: TGTGCCAGCAGGGGGACACTGGGGGATGGCTACACCTTC. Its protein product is CASRGTLGDGYTF.

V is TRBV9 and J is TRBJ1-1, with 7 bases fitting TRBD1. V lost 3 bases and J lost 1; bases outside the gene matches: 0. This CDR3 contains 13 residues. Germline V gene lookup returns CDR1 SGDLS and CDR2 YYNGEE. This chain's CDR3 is CASSGDRNTEAFF. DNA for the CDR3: TGTGCCAGCAGCGGGGACAGGAACACTGAAGCTTTCTTT.

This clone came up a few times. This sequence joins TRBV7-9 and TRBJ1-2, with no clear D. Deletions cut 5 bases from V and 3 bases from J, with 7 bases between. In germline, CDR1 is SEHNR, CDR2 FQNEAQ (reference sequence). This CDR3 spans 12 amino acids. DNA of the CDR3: TGTGCCAGCAGCCTCCCGGACTATGGCTACACCTTC. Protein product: CASSLPDYGYTF.

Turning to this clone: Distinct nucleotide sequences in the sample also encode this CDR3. CDR3 amino acids: CASSLTGTNEKLFF. The DNA for the CDR3 is TGTGCCAGCAGCTTGACAGGGACTAATGAAAAACTGTTTTTT. The V gene is TRBV5-4, the J gene TRBJ1-4, with D perhaps matching TRBD1 (6 bases). CDR1 SGHNT and CDR2 YYREEE come from the germline V gene (reference sequence). The length of the CDR3 is 14 residues. Trimming left V 1 base short and J 2 bases short, with 6 bases between. Complete variable domain (other parts from reference TRBV5-4 and TRBJ1-4): ETGVTQSPTHLIKTRGQQVTLRCSSQSGHNTVSWYQQALGQGPQFIFQYYREEENGRGNFPPRFSGLQFPNYSSELNVNALELDDSALYLCASSLTGTNEKLFFGSGTQLSVL.

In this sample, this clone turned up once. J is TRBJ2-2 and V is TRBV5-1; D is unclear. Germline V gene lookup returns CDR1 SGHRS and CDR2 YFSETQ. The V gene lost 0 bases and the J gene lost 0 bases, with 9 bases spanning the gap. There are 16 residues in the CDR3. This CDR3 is CASSLVPNSNTGELFF. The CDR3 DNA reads TGCGCCAGCAGCTTGGTTCCGAACTCGAACACCGGGGAGCTGTTTTTT.

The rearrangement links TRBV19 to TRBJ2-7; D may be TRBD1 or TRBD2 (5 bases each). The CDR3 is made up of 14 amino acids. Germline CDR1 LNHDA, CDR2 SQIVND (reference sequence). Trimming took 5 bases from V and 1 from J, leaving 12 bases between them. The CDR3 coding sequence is TGTGCCAGTAGTCGGGACCGACTGTCCTACGAGCAGTACTTC. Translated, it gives CASSRDRLSYEQYF.

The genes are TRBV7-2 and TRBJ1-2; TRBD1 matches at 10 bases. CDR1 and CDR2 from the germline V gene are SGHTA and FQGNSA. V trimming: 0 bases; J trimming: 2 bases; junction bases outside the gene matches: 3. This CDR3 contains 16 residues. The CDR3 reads CASSLAQGQGNYGYTF. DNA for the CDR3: TGTGCCAGCAGCTTAGCGCAGGGACAGGGGAACTATGGCTACACCTTC.

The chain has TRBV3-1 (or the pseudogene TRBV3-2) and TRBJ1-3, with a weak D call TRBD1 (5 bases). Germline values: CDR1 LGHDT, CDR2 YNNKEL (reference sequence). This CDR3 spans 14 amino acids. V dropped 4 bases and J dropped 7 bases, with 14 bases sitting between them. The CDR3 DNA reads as TGTGCCAGCAGCCTATTGGGACGCCCGAACACCATATATTTT. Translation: CASSLLGRPNTIYF.

In nucleotides, the CDR3 is TGTGCCAGCAGCCCAGCCCAGGGTCTGGGCGAGCAGTACTTC. Residues: CASSPAQGLGEQYF. The rearrangement links TRBV7-9 to TRBJ2-7, with TRBD1 as a possible D gene (5 bases). There are 14 residues in the CDR3. V gave up 5 bases and J gave up 6 bases, with 17 bases separating them. Germline V CDR1 and CDR2: SEHNR, FQNEAQ (reference sequence).

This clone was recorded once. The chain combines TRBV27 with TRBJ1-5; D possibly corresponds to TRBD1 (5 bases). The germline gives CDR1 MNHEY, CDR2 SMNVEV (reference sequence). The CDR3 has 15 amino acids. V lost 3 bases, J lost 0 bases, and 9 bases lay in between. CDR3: CASSFGGTSNQPQHF. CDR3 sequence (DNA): TGTGCCAGCAGTTTCGGGGGTACTAGCAATCAGCCCCAGCATTTT.